This T cell receptor (beta chain) originates from a study of response to subunit inactivated influenza vaccine. TCRdb analysed the RT-PCR reads with MiXCR anew, one entry per CDR3 protein. The sample contains approximately 520,000 distinct CDR3 sequences, over 25% of which appear only once. This clonotype was seen more than once but under ten times. This probably arose from a read error, given a far larger clone one base away. The length of the CDR3 is 11 residues. This clonotype originated in a man aged 50 or older who received an inactivated influenza vaccine. V usage is TRBV12-3 or TRBV12-4 and J usage is TRBJ2-3; D is uncertain. The sequencing used CD4+ T cells sorted from PBMCs, collected roughly 5 days after vaccination. The CDR3 here is CASRLGDTQYF. The CDR3, as DNA: TGTGCCAGCAGGTTAGGAGATACGCAGTATTTT.